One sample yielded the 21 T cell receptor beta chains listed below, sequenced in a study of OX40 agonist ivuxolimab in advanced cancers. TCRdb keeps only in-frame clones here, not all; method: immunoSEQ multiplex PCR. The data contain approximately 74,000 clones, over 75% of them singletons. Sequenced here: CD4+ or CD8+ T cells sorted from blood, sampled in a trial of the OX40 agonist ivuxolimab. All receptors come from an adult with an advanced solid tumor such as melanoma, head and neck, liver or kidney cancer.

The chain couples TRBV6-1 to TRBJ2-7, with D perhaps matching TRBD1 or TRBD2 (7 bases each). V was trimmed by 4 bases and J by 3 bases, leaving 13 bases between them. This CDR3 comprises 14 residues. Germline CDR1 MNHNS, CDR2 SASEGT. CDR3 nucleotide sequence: TGTGCCAGCAGTGTTTTCAGGGGGGGCTACGAGCAGTACTTC. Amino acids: CASSVFRGGYEQYF.

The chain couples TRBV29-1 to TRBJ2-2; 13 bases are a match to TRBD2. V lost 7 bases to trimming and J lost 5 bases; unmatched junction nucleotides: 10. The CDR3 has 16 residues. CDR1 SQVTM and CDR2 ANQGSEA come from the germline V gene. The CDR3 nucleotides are TGCAGCGCCTCCCTGGGGGGACTAGCGGGAACCGGGGAGCTGTTTTTT. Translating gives CSASLGGLAGTGELFF.

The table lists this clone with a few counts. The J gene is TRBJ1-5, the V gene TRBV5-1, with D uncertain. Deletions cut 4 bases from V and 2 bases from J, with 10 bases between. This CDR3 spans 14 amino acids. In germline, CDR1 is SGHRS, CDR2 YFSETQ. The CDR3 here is CASSPRGGNQPQHF. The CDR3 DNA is TGCGCCAGCAGCCCCCGGGGAGGCAATCAGCCCCAGCATTTT.

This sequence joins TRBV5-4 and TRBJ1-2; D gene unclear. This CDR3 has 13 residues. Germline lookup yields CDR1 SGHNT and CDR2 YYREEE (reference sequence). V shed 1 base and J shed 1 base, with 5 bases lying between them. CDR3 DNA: TGTGCCAGCAGCTTGCTGGGTAACTATGGCTACACCTTC. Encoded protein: CASSLLGNYGYTF.

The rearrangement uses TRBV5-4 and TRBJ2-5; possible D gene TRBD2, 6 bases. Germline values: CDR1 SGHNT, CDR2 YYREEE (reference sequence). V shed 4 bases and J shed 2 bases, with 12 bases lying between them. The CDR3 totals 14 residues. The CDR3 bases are TGTGCCAGCAGCCCGGCCGGGAGACAAGAGACCCAGTACTTC. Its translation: CASSPAGRQETQYF.

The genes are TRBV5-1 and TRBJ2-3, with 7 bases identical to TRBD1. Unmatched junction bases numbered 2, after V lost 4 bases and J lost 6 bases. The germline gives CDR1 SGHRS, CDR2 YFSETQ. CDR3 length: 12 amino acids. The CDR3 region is CASSKQGDTQYF. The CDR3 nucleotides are TGCGCCAGCAGCAAACAGGGGGATACGCAGTATTTT.

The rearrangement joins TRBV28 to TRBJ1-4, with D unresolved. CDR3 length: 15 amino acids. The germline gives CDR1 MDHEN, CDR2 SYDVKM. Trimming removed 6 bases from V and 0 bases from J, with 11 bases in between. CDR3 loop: CASRPFRATNEKLFF. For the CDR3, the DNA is TGTGCCAGCAGGCCGTTTCGGGCAACTAATGAAAAACTGTTTTTT.

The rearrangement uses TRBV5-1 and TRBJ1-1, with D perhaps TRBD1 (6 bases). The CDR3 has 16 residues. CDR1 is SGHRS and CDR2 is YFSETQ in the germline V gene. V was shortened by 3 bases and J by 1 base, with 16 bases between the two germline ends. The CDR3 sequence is CASSSTGSHANTEAFF. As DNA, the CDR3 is TGCGCCAGCAGCTCCACAGGGTCCCATGCGAACACTGAAGCTTTCTTT.

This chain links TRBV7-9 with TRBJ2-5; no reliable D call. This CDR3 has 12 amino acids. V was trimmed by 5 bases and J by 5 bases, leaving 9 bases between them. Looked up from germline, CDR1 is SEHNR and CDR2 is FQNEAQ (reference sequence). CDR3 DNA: TGTGCCAGCAGCGCGGATATGGAGACCCAGTACTTC. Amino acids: CASSADMETQYF.

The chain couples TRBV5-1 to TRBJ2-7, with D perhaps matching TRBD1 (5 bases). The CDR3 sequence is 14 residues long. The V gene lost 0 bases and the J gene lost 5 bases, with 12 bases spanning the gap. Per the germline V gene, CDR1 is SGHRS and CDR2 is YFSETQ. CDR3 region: CASSLDRGSHEQYF. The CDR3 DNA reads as TGCGCCAGCAGCTTGGATAGGGGCAGCCACGAGCAGTACTTC.

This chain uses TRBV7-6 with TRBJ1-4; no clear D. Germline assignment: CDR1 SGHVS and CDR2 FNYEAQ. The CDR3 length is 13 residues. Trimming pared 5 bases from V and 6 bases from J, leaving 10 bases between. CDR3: CASSLRRDEKLFF. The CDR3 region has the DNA TGTGCCAGCAGCCTGCGACGGGATGAAAAACTGTTTTTT. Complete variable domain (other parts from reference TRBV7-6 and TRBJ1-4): GAGVSQSPRYKVTKRGQDVALRCDPISGHVSLYWYRQALGQGPEFLTYFNYEAQQDKSGLPNDRFSAERPEGSISTLTIQRTEQRDSAMYRCASSLRRDEKLFFGSGTQLSVL.

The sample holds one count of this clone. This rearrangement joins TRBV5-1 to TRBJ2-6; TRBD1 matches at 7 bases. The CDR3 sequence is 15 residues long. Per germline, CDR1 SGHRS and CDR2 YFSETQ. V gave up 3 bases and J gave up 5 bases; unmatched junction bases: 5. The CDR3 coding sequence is TGCGCCAGCAGCTGGGGACAGTTTCGGGCCAACGTCCTGACTTTC. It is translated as CASSWGQFRANVLTF.

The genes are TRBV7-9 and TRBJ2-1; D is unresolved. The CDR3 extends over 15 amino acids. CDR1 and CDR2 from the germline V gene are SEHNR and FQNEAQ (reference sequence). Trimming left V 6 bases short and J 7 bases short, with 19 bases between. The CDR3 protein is CASRDRAPPPNEQFF. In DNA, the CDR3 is TGTGCCAGCAGGGACCGGGCCCCACCCCCGAATGAGCAGTTCTTC.

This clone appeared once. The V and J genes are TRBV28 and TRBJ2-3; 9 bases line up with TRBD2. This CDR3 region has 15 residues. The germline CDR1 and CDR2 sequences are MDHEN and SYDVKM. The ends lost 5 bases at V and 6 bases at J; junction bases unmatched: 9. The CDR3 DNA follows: TGTGCCAGCAGTAACATGGGCGGGGGGGACGATACGCAGTATTTT. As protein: CASSNMGGGDDTQYF.

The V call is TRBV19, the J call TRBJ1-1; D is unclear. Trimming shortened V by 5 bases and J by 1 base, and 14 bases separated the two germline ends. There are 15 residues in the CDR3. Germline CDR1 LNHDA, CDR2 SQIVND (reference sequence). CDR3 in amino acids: CASSAETGSNTEAFF. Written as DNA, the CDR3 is TGTGCCAGTAGTGCGGAGACGGGCTCGAACACTGAAGCTTTCTTT.

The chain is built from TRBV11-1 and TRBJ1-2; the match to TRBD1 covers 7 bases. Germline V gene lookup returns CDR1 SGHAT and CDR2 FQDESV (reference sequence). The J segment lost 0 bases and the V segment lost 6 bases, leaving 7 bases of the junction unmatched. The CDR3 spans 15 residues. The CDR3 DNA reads TGTGCCAGCAGGCGGAAGGGGGCGCCTAACTATGGCTACACCTTC. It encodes CASRRKGAPNYGYTF.

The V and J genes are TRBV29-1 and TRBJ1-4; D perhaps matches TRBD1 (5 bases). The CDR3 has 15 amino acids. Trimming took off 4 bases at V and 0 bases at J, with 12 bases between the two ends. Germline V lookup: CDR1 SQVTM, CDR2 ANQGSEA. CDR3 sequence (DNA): TGCAGCGTTGTAGACAGTGGGGCAACTAATGAAAAACTGTTTTTT. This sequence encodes CSVVDSGATNEKLFF.

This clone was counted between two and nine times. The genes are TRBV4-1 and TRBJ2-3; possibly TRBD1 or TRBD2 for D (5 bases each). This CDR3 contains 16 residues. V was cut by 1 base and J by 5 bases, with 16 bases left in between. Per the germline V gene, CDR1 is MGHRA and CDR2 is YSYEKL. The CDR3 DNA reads TGCGCCAGCAGCCAAGGGGTACGAGGGGCAGGAGATACGCAGTATTTT. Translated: CASSQGVRGAGDTQYF.

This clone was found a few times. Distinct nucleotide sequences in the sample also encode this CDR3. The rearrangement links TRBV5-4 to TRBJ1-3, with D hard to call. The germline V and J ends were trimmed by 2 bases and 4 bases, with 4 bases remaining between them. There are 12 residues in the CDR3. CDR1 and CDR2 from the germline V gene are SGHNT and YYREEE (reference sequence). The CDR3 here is CASSLDGNTIYF. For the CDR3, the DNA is TGTGCCAGCAGCTTAGACGGAAACACCATATATTTT.

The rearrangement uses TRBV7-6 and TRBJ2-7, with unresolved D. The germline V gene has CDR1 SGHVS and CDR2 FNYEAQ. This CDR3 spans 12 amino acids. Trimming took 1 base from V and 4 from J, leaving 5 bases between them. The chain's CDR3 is CASSLGEYEQYF. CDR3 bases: TGTGCCAGCAGCTTAGGAGAATACGAGCAGTACTTC.

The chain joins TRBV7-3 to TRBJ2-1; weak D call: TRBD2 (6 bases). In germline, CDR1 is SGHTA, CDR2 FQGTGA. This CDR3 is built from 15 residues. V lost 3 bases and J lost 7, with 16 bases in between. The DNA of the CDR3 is TGTGCCAGCAGCTTCATGGAGGGGAAGGGGAATGAGCAGTTCTTC. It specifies CASSFMEGKGNEQFF.